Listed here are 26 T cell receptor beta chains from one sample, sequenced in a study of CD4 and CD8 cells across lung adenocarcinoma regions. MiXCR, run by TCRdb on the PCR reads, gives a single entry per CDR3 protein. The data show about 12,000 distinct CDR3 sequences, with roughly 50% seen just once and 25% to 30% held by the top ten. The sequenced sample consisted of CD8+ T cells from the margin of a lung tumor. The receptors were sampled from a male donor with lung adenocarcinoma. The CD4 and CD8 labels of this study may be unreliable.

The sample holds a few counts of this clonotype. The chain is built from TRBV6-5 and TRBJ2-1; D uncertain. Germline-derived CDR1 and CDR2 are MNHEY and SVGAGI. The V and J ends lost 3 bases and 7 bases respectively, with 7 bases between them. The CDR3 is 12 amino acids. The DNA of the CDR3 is TGTGCCAGCAGTTATACCGGGAATGAGCAGTTCTTC. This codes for CASSYTGNEQFF.

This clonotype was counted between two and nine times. Written as DNA, the CDR3 is TGTGCCACCAGCACCCGGGGAGGCTTCCGGAGTGAGACCCAGTACTTC. It translates to CATSTRGGFRSETQYF. The gene calls are TRBV15 and TRBJ2-1; a weak D match, TRBD2 (6 bases). Gene TRBJ2-5 matches the end of the DNA better, so the J call may be wrong. The CDR3 length is 16 residues. CDR1 is LNHNV, CDR2 YYDKDF, per germline (reference sequence).

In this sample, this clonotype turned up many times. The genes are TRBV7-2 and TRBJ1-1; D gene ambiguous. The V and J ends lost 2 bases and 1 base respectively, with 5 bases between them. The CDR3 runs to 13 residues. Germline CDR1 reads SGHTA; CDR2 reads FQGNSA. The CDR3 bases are TGTGCCAGCAGCTTATGGGAGAACACTGAAGCTTTCTTT. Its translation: CASSLWENTEAFF.

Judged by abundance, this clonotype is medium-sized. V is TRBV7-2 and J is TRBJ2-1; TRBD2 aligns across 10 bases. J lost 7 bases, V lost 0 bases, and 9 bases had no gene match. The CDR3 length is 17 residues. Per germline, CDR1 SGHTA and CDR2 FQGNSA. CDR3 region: CASSLAPTSGKGNEQFF. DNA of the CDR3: TGTGCCAGCAGCTTAGCCCCAACTAGCGGGAAAGGGAATGAGCAGTTCTTC.

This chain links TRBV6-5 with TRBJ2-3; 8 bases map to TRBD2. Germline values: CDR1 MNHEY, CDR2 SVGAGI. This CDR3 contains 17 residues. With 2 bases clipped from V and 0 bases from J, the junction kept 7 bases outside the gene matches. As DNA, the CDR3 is TGTGCCAGCAGTTACGCAGTTAGCGGGATTAGCACAGATACGCAGTATTTT. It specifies CASSYAVSGISTDTQYF.

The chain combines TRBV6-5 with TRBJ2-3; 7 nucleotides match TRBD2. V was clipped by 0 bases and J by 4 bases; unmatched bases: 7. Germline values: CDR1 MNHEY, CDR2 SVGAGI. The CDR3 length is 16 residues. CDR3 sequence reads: CASSYSSLAAPDTQYF. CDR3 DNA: TGTGCCAGCAGTTACTCGAGTCTAGCGGCTCCAGATACGCAGTATTTT.

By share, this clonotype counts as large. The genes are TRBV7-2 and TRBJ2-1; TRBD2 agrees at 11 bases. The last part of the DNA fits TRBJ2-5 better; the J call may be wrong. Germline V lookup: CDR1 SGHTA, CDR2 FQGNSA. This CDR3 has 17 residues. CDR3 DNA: TGTGCCAGCAGCGACGTAGCGGGAGGGCTTCAAGGAGAGACCCAGTACTTC. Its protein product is CASSDVAGGLQGETQYF.

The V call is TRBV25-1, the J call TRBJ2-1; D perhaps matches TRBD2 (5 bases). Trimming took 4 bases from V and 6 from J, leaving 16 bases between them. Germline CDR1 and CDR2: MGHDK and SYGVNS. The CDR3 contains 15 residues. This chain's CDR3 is CASSAWAGSSNEQFF. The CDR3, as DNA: TGTGCCAGCAGTGCATGGGCGGGCAGTTCCAATGAGCAGTTCTTC.

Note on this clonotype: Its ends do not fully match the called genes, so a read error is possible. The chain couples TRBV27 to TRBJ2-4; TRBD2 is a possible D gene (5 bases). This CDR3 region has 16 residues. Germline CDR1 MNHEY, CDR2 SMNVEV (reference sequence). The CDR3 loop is CASSAPRLGAKNIQYF. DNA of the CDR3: TGTGCCAGCAGTGCACCACGGCTGGGAGCCAAAAATATTCAGTACTTT.

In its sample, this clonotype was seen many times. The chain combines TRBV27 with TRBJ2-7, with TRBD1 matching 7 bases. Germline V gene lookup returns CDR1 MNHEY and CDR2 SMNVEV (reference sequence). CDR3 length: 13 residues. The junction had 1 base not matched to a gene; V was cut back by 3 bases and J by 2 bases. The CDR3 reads CASSLGTAYEQYF. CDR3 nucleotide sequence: TGTGCCAGCAGTTTGGGGACAGCCTACGAGCAGTACTTC.

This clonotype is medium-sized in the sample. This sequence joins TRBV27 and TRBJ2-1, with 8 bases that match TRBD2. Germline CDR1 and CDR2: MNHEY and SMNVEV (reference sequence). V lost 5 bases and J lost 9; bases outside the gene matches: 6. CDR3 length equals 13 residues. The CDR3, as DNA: TGTGCCAGCAGTCTCCTCGGGGGGGGTGAGCAGTTCTTC. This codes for CASSLLGGGEQFF.

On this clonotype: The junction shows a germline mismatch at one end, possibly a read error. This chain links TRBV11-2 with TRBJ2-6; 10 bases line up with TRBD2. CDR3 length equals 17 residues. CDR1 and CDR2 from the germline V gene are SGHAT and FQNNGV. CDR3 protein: CASSLEPGTSALNMQYF. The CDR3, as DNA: TGTGCCAGCAGCTTAGAGCCTGGGACTAGCGCTTTGAATATGCAGTATTTC.

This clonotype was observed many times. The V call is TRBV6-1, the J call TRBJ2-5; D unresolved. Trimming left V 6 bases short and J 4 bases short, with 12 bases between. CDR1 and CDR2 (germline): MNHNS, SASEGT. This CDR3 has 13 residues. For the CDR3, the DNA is TGTGCCAGCAGCTGGGGTATCCGAGAGACCCAGTACTTC. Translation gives CASSWGIRETQYF.

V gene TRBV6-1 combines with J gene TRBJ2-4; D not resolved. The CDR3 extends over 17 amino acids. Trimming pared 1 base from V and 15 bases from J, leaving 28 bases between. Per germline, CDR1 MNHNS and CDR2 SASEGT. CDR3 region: CASSEGLGRREQDSPYF. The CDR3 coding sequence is TGTGCCAGCAGTGAAGGGCTTGGTAGACGAGAGCAAGATTCCCCGTACTTC.

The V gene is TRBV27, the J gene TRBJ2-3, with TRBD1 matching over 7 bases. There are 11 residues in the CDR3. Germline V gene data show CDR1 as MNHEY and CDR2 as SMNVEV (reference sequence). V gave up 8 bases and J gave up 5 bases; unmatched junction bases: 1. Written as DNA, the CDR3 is TGTGCCAGCCGGGACAGAGATACGCAGTATTTT. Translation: CASRDRDTQYF.

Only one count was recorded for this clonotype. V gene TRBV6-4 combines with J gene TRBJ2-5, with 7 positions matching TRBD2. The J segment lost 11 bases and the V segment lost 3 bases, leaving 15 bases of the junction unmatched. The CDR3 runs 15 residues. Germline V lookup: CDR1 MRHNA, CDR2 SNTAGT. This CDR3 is CASSETEAGFDEQYF. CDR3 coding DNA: TGTGCCAGCAGTGAGACAGAAGCGGGGTTCGATGAGCAGTACTTC.

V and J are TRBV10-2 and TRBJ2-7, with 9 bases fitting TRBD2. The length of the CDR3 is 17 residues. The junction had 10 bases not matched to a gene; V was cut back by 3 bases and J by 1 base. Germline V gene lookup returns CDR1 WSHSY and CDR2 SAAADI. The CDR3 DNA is TGCGCCAGCAGTGAAGTGCCTAGCGGGGCGCCATCCTACGAGCAGTACTTC. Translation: CASSEVPSGAPSYEQYF.

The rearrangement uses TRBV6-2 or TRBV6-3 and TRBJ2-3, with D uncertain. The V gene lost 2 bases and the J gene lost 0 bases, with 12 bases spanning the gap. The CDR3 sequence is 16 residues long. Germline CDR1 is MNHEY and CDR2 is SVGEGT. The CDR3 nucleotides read TGTGCCAGCAGTTACCCCGTAGGGCGTAGCACAGATACGCAGTATTTT. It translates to CASSYPVGRSTDTQYF.

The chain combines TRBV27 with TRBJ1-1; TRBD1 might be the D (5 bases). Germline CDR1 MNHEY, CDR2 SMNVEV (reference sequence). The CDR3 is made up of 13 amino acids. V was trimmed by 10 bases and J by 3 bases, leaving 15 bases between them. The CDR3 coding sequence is TGTGCCACTTCCCAGATGGGGCACACTGAAGCTTTCTTT. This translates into CATSQMGHTEAFF.

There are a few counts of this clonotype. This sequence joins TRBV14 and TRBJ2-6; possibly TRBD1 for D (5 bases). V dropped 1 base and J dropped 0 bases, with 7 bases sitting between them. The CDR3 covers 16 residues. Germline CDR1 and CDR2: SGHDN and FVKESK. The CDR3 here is CASSQGGYSGANVLTF. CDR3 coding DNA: TGTGCCAGCAGCCAAGGGGGCTACTCTGGGGCCAACGTCCTGACTTTC.

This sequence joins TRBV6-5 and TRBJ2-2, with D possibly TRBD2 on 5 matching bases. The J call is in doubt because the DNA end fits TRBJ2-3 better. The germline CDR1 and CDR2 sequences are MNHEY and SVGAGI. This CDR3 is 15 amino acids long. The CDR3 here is CASSYSTQNTGEQYF. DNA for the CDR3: TGTGCCAGCAGTTACTCGACCCAGAACACCGGGGAGCAGTATTTT.

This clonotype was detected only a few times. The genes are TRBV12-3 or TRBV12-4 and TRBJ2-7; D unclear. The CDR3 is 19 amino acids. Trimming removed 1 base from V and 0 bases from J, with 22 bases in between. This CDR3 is CASSLVFRASLTLSYEQYF. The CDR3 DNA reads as TGTGCCAGCAGTTTAGTTTTTCGGGCCTCTTTAACCCTCTCCTACGAGCAGTACTTC.

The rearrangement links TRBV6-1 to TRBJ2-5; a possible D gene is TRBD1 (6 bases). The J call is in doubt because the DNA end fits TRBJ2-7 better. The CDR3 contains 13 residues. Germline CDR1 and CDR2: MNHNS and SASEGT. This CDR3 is CASTRGSVYEQYF. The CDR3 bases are TGTGCCAGCACCAGGGGTTCTGTCTACGAGCAGTACTTC.

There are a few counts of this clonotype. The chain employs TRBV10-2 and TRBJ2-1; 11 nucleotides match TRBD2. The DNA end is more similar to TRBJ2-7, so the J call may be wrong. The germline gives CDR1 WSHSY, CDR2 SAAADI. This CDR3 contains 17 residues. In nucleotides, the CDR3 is TGCGCCAGCAGTGCGTTGACTAGCGGGGTCGGGGCCTACGAGCAGTACTTC. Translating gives CASSALTSGVGAYEQYF.

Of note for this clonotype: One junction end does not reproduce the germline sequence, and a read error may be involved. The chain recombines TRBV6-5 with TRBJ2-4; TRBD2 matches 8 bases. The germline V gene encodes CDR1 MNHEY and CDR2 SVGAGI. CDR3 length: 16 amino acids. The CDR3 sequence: CASRYSGGGAKNTQYF. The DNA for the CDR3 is TGTGCCAGCCGCTACTCGGGGGGGGGAGCCAAAAACACTCAGTACTTT.

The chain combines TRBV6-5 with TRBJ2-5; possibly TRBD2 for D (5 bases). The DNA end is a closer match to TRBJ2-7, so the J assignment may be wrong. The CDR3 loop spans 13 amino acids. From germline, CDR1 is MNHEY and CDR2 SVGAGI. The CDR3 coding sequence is TGTGCCAGCAGTTACCGGGAAGGGCGCGAGCAGTACTTC. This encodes CASSYREGREQYF.